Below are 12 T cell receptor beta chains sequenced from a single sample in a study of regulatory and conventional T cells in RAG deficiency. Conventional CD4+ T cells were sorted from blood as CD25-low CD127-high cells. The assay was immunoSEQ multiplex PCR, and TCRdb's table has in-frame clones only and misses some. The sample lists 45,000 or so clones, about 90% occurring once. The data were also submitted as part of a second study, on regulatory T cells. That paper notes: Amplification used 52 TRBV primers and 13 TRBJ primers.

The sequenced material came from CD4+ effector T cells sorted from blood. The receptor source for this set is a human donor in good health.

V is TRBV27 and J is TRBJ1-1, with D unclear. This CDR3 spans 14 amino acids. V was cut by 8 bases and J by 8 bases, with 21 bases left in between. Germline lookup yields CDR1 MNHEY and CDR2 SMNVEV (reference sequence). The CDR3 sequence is CASSPPGTTSEAFF. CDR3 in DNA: TGTGCCAGCTCCCCGCCCGGAACTACGAGCGAAGCTTTCTTT.

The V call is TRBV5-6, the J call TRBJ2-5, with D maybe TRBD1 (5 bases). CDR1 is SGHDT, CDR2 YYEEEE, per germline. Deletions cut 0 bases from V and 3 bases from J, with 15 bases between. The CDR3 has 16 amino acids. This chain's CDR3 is CASSLDIGAVEETQYF. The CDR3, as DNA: TGTGCCAGCAGCTTGGATATAGGGGCAGTAGAAGAGACCCAGTACTTC.

In DNA form, the CDR3 reads TGTGCCAGCAGCTTGGCCCAAGTACCCGCTAACTATGGCTACACCTTC. This gives the protein CASSLAQVPANYGYTF. The chain combines TRBV5-5 with TRBJ1-2; D unresolved. Trimming left V 0 bases short and J 0 bases short, with 12 bases between. Germline loops: CDR1 SGHKS, CDR2 YYEKEE (reference sequence). This CDR3 has 16 residues.

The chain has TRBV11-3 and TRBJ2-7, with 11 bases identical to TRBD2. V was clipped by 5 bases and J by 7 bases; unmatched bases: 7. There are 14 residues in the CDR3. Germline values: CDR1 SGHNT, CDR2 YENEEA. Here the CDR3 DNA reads TGTGCCAGCAGCCGTCTAGCGGGGGGCATGGAGCAGTACTTC. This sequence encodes CASSRLAGGMEQYF.

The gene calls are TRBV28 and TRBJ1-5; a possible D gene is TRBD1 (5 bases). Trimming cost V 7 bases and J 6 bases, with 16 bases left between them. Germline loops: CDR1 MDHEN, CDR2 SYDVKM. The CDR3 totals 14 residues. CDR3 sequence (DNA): TGTGCCAGCACCCCCTCACAGGCGGCTCAGCCCCAGCATTTT. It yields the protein CASTPSQAAQPQHF.

For the CDR3, the DNA is TGTGCCAGCAGCTTAGAAGCCTCTGGTACGCAGTATTTT. Protein product: CASSLEASGTQYF. The rearrangement uses TRBV7-2 and TRBJ2-3; D not certain. This CDR3 is 13 amino acids long. V lost 1 base and J 8 bases, leaving 10 bases between the germline ends. Germline V gene sequence: CDR1 SGHTA, CDR2 FQGNSA.

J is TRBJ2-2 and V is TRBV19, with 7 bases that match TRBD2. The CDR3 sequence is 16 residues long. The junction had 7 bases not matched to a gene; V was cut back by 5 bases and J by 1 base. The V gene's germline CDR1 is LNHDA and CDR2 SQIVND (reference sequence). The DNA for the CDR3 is TGTGCCAGTAGTCCCCCCGGGGGGATGAACACCGGGGAGCTGTTTTTT. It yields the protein CASSPPGGMNTGELFF.

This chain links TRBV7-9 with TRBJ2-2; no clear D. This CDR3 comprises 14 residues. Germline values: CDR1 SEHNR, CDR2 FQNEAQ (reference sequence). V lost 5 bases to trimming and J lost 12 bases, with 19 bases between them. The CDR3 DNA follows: TGTGCCAGCAGCCCGACGACTCAACTGGGGAAGCTGTTTTTT. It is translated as CASSPTTQLGKLFF.

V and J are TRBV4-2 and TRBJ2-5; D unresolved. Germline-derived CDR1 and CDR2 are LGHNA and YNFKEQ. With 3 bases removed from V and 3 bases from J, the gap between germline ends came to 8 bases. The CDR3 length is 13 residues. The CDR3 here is CASSHPSEETQYF. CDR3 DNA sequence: TGTGCCAGCAGCCATCCCTCGGAAGAGACCCAGTACTTC.

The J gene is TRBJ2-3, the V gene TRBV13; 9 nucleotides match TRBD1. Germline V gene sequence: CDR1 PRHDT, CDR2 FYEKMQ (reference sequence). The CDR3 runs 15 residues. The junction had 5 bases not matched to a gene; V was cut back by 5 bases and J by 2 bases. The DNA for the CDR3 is TGTGCCAGCAGCCTGGGACAGGGTTTCACAGATACGCAGTATTTT. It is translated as CASSLGQGFTDTQYF. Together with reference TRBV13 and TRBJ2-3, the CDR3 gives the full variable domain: AAGVIQSPRHLIKEKRETATLKCYPIPRHDTVYWYQQGPGQDPQFLISFYEKMQSDKGSIPDRFSAQQFSDYHSELNMSSLELGDSALYFCASSLGQGFTDTQYFGPGTRLTVL.

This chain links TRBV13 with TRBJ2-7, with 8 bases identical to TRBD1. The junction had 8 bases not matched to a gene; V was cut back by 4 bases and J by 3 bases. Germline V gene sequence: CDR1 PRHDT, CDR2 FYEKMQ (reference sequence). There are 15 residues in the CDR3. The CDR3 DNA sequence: TGTGCCAGCAGCTGGAGGGACAGGAATAGCTACGAGCAGTACTTC. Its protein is CASSWRDRNSYEQYF.

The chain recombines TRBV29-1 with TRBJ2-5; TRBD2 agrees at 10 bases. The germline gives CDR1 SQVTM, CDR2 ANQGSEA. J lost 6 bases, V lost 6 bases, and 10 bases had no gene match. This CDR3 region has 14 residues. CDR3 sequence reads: CSVAQRGGRKTQYF. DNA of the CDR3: TGCAGCGTCGCCCAGCGGGGGGGGAGGAAGACCCAGTACTTC.